The 8 T cell receptor beta chains listed next were all sequenced from one sample in a study of Ad26.COV2.S vaccination and SARS-CoV-2 variants (dated by TCRdb to the early 2020s). The intended sense of this specimen's treatment or condition label: about 20 received Ad26.COV2.S at low or high dose, single or two shots; roughly 5 received placebo; per-sample allocation not given. Repertoires of vaccine and placebo recipients were sequenced from samples taken on day 63 after the first injection. To prepare the library, the immunoSEQ multiplex PCR assay was applied. This immuneACCESS table, as held by TCRdb, lists in-frame sequences with V and J called but not all clones. Of the missing ones, under half trace to an unresolved V gene in checked studies; the others have no known cause. The sample has about half a million clones on record, around 89% of them singletons. Together, the top ten hold over 1.5% of the sample.

This material consisted of peripheral blood, taken in a trial of Ad26.COV2.S vaccine versus placebo. These receptors all stem from a person aged 18-60 years who received the Ad26.COV2.S COVID-19 vaccine or a placebo.

The chain links TRBV5-1 to TRBJ2-7; 10 bases line up with TRBD1. Per germline, CDR1 SGHRS and CDR2 YFSETQ. Germline trimming cut 4 bases from V and 6 bases from J; bases unmatched to any gene: 7. This CDR3 contains 14 residues. CDR3 in amino acids: CASSVTGGAGEQYF. The CDR3 bases are TGCGCCAGCAGCGTGACAGGGGGCGCGGGCGAGCAGTACTTC.

V usage is TRBV2 and J usage is TRBJ1-3, with D unresolved. The CDR3 is 13 residues long. V lost 9 bases and J lost 0, with 9 bases in between. Germline V CDR1 and CDR2: SNHLY, FYNNEI. CDR3 loop: CARGPHSGNTIYF. The DNA for the CDR3 is TGTGCCAGAGGGCCCCACTCTGGAAACACCATATATTTT. Together with reference TRBV2 and TRBJ1-3, the CDR3 gives the full variable domain: EPEVTQTPSHQVTQMGQEVILRCVPISNHLYFYWYRQILGQKVEFLVSFYNNEISEKSEIFDDQFSVERPDGSNFTLKIRSTKLEDSAMYFCARGPHSGNTIYFGEGSWLTVV.

This chain joins TRBV6-5 and TRBJ1-2; possibly TRBD1 for D (5 bases). Germline values: CDR1 MNHEY, CDR2 SVGAGI. Trimming removed 4 bases from V and 10 bases from J, with 16 bases in between. The CDR3 runs to 13 residues. This chain's CDR3 is CASSSSGTLLYTF. Written as DNA, the CDR3 is TGTGCCAGCAGTTCCTCCGGGACGCTTCTCTACACCTTC.

About this clone: Other DNA sequences of this sample code for an identical CDR3. The V and J genes are TRBV7-9 and TRBJ2-7, with a tentative D call TRBD1 (5 bases). V was shortened by 4 bases and J by 2 bases, with 9 bases between the two germline ends. Germline-derived CDR1 and CDR2 are SEHNR and FQNEAQ (reference sequence). This CDR3 comprises 13 residues. The CDR3 sequence is CASSSGSTYEQYF. In nucleotides, the CDR3 is TGTGCCAGCAGCTCAGGGTCCACCTACGAGCAGTACTTC.

The DNA of the CDR3 is TGTGCTAGTGGTGAGCTGGGTACGCAGTATTTT. Translation gives CASGELGTQYF. The chain employs TRBV12-5 and TRBJ2-3; unclear D gene. With 5 bases removed from V and 8 bases from J, the gap between germline ends came to 8 bases. The CDR3 is made up of 11 amino acids. The germline gives CDR1 LGHNT, CDR2 FRNRAP.

The J gene is TRBJ2-7, the V gene TRBV9; 8 bases are shared with TRBD1. Germline assignment: CDR1 SGDLS and CDR2 YYNGEE. The CDR3 extends over 14 amino acids. V lost 0 bases and J lost 7; bases outside the gene matches: 6. The CDR3 is CASSVGQGADEQYF. The CDR3 DNA reads TGTGCCAGCAGCGTAGGGCAGGGGGCGGATGAGCAGTACTTC.

The chain uses TRBV28 and TRBJ1-2; TRBD1 might be the D (5 bases). CDR1 is MDHEN, CDR2 SYDVKM, per germline. This CDR3 spans 15 amino acids. Deletions cut 3 bases from V and 0 bases from J, with 11 bases between. CDR3 nucleotides: TGTGCCAGCAGTTTTTCTCAGGGAGCTAACTATGGCTACACCTTC. It codes for CASSFSQGANYGYTF.

V is TRBV28 and J is TRBJ2-5; no firm D call. V was clipped by 0 bases and J by 2 bases, with 10 bases between them. Germline V CDR1 and CDR2: MDHEN, SYDVKM. This CDR3 has 15 residues. CDR3 nucleotides: TGTGCCAGCAGTTTATGGGTGGCTGGGCAAGAGACCCAGTACTTC. Its translation is CASSLWVAGQETQYF.